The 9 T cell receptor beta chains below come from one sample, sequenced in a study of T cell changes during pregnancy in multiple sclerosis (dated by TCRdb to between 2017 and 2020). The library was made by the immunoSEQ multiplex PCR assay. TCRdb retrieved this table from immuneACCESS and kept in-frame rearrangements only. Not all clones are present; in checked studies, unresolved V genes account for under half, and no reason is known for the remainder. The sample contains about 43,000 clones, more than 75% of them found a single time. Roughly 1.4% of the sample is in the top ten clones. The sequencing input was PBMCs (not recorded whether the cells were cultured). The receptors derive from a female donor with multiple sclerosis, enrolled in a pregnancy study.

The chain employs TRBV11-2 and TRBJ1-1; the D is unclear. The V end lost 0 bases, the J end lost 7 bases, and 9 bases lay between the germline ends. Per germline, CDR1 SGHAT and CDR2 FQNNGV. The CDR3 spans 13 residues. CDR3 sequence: CASSLDPEYEAFF. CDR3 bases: TGTGCCAGCAGCTTAGACCCCGAGTATGAAGCTTTCTTT.

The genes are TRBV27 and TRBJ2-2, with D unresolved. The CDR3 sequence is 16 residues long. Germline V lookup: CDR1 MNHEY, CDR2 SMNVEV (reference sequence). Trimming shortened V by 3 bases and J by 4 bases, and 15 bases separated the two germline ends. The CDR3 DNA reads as TGTGCCAGCAGTTTTAGAGCTTACTCGACCACCGGGGAGCTGTTTTTT. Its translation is CASSFRAYSTTGELFF.

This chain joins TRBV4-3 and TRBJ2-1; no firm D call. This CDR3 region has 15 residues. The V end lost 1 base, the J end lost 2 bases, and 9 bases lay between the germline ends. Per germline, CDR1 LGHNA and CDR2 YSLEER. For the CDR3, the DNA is TGCGCCAGCAGCCAAGTGGTTCCTGCCTACAATGAGCAGTTCTTC. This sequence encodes CASSQVVPAYNEQFF.

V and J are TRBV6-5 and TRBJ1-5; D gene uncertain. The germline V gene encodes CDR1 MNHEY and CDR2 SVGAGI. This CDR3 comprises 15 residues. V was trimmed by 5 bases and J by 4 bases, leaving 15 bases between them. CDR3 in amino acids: CASSPTDVWNQPQHF. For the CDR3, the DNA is TGTGCCAGCAGTCCAACCGACGTGTGGAATCAGCCCCAGCATTTT.

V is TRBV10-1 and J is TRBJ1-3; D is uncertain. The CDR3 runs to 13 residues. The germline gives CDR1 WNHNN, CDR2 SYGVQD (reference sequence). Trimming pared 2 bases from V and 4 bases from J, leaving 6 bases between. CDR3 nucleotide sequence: TGCGCCAGCAGTGAGGCAGGAGGAAACACCATATATTTT. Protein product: CASSEAGGNTIYF.

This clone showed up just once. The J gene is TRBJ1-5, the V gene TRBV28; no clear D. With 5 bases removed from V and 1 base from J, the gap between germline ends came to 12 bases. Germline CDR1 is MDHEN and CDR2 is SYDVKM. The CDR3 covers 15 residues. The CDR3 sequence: CASSPTTGSNQPQHF. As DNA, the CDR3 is TGTGCCAGCAGTCCCACCACCGGGAGCAATCAGCCCCAGCATTTT.

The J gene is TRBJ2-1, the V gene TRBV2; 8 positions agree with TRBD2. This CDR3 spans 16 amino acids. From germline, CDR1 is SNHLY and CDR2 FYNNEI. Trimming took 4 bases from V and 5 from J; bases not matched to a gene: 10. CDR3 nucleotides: TGTGCCAGCAGTGTTTCGGCTAGCGGGCGAAACAATGAGCAGTTCTTC. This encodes CASSVSASGRNNEQFF.

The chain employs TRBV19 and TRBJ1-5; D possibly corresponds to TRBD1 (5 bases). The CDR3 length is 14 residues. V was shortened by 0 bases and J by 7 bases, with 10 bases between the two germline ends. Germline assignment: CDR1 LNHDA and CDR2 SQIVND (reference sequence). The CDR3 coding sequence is TGTGCCAGTAGTATAGACAGGGAGCACCAGCCCCAGCATTTT. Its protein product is CASSIDREHQPQHF.

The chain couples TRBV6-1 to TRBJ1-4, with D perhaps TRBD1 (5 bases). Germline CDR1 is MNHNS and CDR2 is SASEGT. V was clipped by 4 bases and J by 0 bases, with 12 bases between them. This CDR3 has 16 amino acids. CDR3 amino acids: CASSGGDSTTNEKLFF. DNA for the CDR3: TGTGCCAGCAGTGGGGGGGACTCAACAACTAATGAAAAACTGTTTTTT.